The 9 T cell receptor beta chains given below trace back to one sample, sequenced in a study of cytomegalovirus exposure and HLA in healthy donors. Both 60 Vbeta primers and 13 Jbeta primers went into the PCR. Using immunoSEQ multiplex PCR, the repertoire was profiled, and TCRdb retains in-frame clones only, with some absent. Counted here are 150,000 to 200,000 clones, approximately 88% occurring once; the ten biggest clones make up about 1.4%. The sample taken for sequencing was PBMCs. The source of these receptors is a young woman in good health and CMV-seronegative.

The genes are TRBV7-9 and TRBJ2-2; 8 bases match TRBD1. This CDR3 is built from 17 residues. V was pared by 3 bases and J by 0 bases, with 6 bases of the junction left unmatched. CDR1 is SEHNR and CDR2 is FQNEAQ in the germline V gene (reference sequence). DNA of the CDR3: TGTGCCAGCAGCTTTTCAGGGGGCGGGTCGAACACCGGGGAGCTGTTTTTT. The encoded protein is CASSFSGGGSNTGELFF.

The CDR3 sequence is CASSSDIARTIYF. Written as DNA, the CDR3 is TGTGCCAGCAGTTCTGACATCGCCCGAACCATATATTTT. This rearrangement joins TRBV6-5 to TRBJ1-3; D ambiguous. CDR3 length equals 13 residues. From germline, CDR1 is MNHEY and CDR2 SVGAGI. V lost 4 bases and J lost 10, with 14 bases in between.

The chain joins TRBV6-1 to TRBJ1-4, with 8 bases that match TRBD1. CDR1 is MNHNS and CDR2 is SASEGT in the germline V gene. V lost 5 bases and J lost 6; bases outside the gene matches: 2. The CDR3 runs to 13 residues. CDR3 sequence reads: CASSKQGDEKLFF. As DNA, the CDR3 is TGTGCCAGCAGTAAACAGGGGGATGAAAAACTGTTTTTT.

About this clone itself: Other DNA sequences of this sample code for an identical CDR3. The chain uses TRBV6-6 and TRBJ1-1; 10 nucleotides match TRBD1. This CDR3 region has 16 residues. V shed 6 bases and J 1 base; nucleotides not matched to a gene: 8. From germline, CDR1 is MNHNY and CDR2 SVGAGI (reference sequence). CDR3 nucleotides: TGTGCCAGCAGGGATATCCGGGACAGGGGGAACACTGAAGCTTTCTTT. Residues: CASRDIRDRGNTEAFF.

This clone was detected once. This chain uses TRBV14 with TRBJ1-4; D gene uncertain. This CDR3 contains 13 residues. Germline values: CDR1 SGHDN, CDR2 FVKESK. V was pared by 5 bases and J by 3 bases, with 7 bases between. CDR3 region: CASSVLANEKLFF. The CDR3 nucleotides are TGTGCCAGCAGCGTTTTAGCTAATGAAAAACTGTTTTTT.

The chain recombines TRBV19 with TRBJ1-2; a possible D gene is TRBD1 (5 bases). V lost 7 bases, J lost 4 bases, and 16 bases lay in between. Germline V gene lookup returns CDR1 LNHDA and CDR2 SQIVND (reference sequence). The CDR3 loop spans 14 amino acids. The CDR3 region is CASNLQGGGYGYTF. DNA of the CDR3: TGTGCCAGTAACCTTCAGGGAGGAGGCTATGGCTACACCTTC. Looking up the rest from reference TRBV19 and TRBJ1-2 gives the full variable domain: DGGITQSPKYLFRKEGQNVTLSCEQNLNHDAMYWYRQDPGQGLRLIYYSQIVNDFQKGDIAEGYSVSREKKESFPLTVTSAQKNPTAFYLCASNLQGGGYGYTFGSGTRLTVV.

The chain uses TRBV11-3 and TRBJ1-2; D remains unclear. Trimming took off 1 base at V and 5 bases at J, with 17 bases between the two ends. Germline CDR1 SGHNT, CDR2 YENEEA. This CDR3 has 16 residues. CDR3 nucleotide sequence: TGTGCCAGCAGCTTAGGAACAGTTCGACTAGGGTATGGCTACACCTTC. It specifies CASSLGTVRLGYGYTF.

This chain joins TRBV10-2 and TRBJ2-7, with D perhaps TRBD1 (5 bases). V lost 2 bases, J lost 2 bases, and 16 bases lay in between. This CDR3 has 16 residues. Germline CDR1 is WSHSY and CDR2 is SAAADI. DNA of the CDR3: TGCGCCAGCAGTGAGAGGGGTACCCTAAAACCCTACGAGCAGTACTTC. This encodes CASSERGTLKPYEQYF.

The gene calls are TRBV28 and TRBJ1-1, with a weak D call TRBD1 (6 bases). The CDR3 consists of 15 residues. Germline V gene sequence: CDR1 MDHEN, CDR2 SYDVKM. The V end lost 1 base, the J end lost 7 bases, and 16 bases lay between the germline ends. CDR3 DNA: TGTGCCAGCAGTTTATTATCGGTGAAGGACAGTGAAGCTTTCTTT. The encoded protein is CASSLLSVKDSEAFF.